This TCR beta chain comes out of a study of CD8 T cells in Susac syndrome. Overall study: There were six sequenced Susac syndrome patients with active disease and under 10 in remission.

General observations from the study: CD4+ T cell repertoires in Susac syndrome exhibited no evidence of clonal expansion.

After extraction with the RNeasy kit, about 0.45 to 1 ug of the RNA was reverse transcribed using random hexamers. A multiplex approach, immunoSEQ multiplex PCR, amplified TCR beta CDR3 across 54 Vbeta and 13 Jbeta. One entry per CDR3 protein, called by TCRdb with MiXCR from the immunoSEQ multiplex PCR reads. The table shows 150,000 or so distinct CDR3 sequences, with approximately 95% occurring only once. Details on this clonotype: Its target is unknown.

TEMRA cells were enriched by FACS, and CD4+ and CD8+ T cells were negatively isolated. The origin of this receptor is a human donor with Susac syndrome. Material: CD4+ T cells from PBMCs.

As DNA, the CDR3 is TGCGCCAGCAGCTTGGTCGCGGGGCCGGGGAACACTGAAGCTTTCTTT. Translation gives CASSLVAGPGNTEAFF. V usage is TRBV5-1 and J usage is TRBJ1-1; maybe TRBD1 (5 bases). Germline CDR1 is SGHRS and CDR2 is YFSETQ. Trimming stripped 0 bases from V and 1 base from J, with 13 bases between. The CDR3 covers 16 residues.